Listed here are 17 T cell receptor beta chains from one sample, sequenced in a study of blood T cell repertoires in COVID-19. Some clones are missing from TCRdb's copy, which holds only in-frame ones; the method was immunoSEQ multiplex PCR. The sample has under 500,000 clones, roughly 89% seen once. The specimen sequenced was peripheral blood. The receptors originated from a woman aged 25 to 45 with acute or convalescent COVID-19.

This rearrangement joins TRBV18 to TRBJ2-1, with TRBD1 matching over 12 bases. The germline CDR1 and CDR2 sequences are KGHSH and LQKENI. The CDR3 is 19 residues long. Unmatched junction bases numbered 13, after V lost 3 bases and J lost 4 bases. The DNA of the CDR3 is TGTGCCAGCTCACCGGGACAGGGGGCGCCGTCCCCCTTTTACAATGAGCAGTTCTTC. Translated: CASSPGQGAPSPFYNEQFF.

The chain links TRBV4-2 to TRBJ1-2; TRBD1 agrees at 8 bases. The CDR3 loop spans 16 amino acids. Germline V gene lookup returns CDR1 LGHNA and CDR2 YNFKEQ. V lost 0 bases, J lost 5 bases, and 8 bases stayed unmatched. CDR3 amino acids: CASSQEGTGSQYGYTF. CDR3 nucleotide sequence: TGTGCCAGCAGCCAAGAGGGGACAGGTAGTCAGTATGGCTACACCTTC.

This clone appeared a single time. The V and J genes are TRBV9 and TRBJ2-1, with D maybe TRBD1 (6 bases). With 5 bases removed from V and 7 bases from J, the gap between germline ends came to 19 bases. This CDR3 has 15 amino acids. Germline loops: CDR1 SGDLS, CDR2 YYNGEE. For the CDR3, the DNA is TGTGCCAGCAGAGCTTCATTGGGGGCGGGTAATGAGCAGTTCTTC. Its protein is CASRASLGAGNEQFF.

The chain has TRBV13 and TRBJ1-2, with unresolved D. The V end lost 2 bases, the J end lost 4 bases, and 11 bases lay between the germline ends. The CDR3 spans 14 residues. The germline V gene encodes CDR1 PRHDT and CDR2 FYEKMQ (reference sequence). This CDR3 reads CASSLWRSLYGYTF. The CDR3 region has the DNA TGTGCCAGCAGCTTATGGCGGAGTCTCTATGGCTACACCTTC. Filled out from reference TRBV13 and TRBJ1-2, the complete variable domain reads AAGVIQSPRHLIKEKRETATLKCYPIPRHDTVYWYQQGPGQDPQFLISFYEKMQSDKGSIPDRFSAQQFSDYHSELNMSSLELGDSALYFCASSLWRSLYGYTFGSGTRLTVV.

This chain links TRBV28 with TRBJ1-1; 8 nucleotides align to TRBD1. CDR3 length: 15 residues. V was pared by 5 bases and J by 0 bases, with 5 bases of the junction left unmatched. CDR1 is MDHEN and CDR2 is SYDVKM in the germline V gene. CDR3 sequence (DNA): TGTGCCAGCAGTCCAGGGGGCCCCTTGAACACTGAAGCTTTCTTT. It encodes CASSPGGPLNTEAFF.

The J gene is TRBJ1-2, the V gene TRBV6-5; unclear D gene. Looked up from germline, CDR1 is MNHEY and CDR2 is SVGAGI. CDR3 length: 13 amino acids. V shed 7 bases and J shed 3 bases, with 12 bases lying between them. The CDR3 protein is CASKVAGYYGYTF. The CDR3 nucleotides are TGTGCCAGCAAGGTGGCGGGGTACTATGGCTACACCTTC.

CDR3 in amino acids: CASSLRGFSYGYTF. CDR3 in DNA: TGTGCCAGCAGTCTCAGGGGTTTTAGCTATGGCTACACCTTC. This chain links TRBV27 with TRBJ1-2, with D possibly matching TRBD1 (6 bases). The CDR3 extends over 14 amino acids. V dropped 5 bases and J dropped 4 bases, with 14 bases sitting between them. CDR1 is MNHEY, CDR2 SMNVEV, per germline (reference sequence).

The V and J genes are TRBV7-9 and TRBJ1-1, with D tentatively TRBD1 (6 bases). There are 15 residues in the CDR3. The V gene's germline CDR1 is SEHNR and CDR2 FQNEAQ (reference sequence). Trimming pared 3 bases from V and 1 base from J, leaving 12 bases between. The CDR3 nucleotides are TGTGCCAGCAGCTTTTACTTGACAGGGAACACTGAAGCTTTCTTT. This sequence encodes CASSFYLTGNTEAFF.

This chain uses TRBV18 with TRBJ1-2, with a weak D call TRBD1 (5 bases). Per germline, CDR1 KGHSH and CDR2 LQKENI. Trimming left V 0 bases short and J 8 bases short, with 19 bases between. This CDR3 is built from 16 residues. The DNA for the CDR3 is TGTGCCAGCTCACCACCGAACAGTAGGGTGACAGTCGGCTACACCTTC. Amino acid sequence: CASSPPNSRVTVGYTF.

The chain carries TRBV10-3 and TRBJ1-1, with D unresolved. The germline V gene has CDR1 ENHRY and CDR2 SYGVKD. V dropped 4 bases and J dropped 5 bases, with 5 bases sitting between them. The CDR3 runs 11 residues. The CDR3: CAISGGTEAFF. CDR3 sequence (DNA): TGTGCCATCAGTGGCGGGACTGAAGCTTTCTTT.

The chain has TRBV15 and TRBJ1-5, with D perhaps TRBD1 (6 bases). Trimming stripped 4 bases from V and 7 bases from J, with 14 bases between. Germline V gene sequence: CDR1 LNHNV, CDR2 YYDKDF (reference sequence). This CDR3 has 14 amino acids. CDR3 amino acids: CATSNWGRGQPQHF. CDR3 nucleotide sequence: TGTGCCACCAGCAATTGGGGGCGCGGGCAGCCCCAGCATTTT.

The chain links TRBV9 to TRBJ1-1, with unresolved D. The CDR3 has 14 amino acids. Germline lookup yields CDR1 SGDLS and CDR2 YYNGEE. V shed 4 bases and J shed 7 bases, with 17 bases lying between them. The CDR3 protein is CASSPDGMVREAFF. DNA for the CDR3: TGTGCCAGCAGCCCCGACGGGATGGTGCGTGAAGCTTTCTTT.

The chain combines TRBV23-1 with TRBJ1-2; D perhaps matches TRBD1 (6 bases). TRBV23-1 is identified as an open reading frame with a role that is uncertain. This CDR3 contains 13 residues. The germline V and J ends were trimmed by 6 bases and 4 bases, with 12 bases remaining between them. The CDR3 DNA follows: TGCGCCAGCAGGAGAGGACAGCGCTATGGCTACACCTTC. Its protein is CASRRGQRYGYTF.

This rearrangement joins TRBV30 to TRBJ1-6; a possible D gene is TRBD1 (6 bases). The CDR3 contains 14 residues. Trimming removed 2 bases from V and 8 bases from J, with 13 bases in between. From germline, CDR1 is GTSNPN and CDR2 SVGIG (reference sequence). CDR3 nucleotides: TGTGCCTGGAGTTGGGGGCATGTGGATTCACCCCTCCACTTT. Translation gives CAWSWGHVDSPLHF.

The rearrangement links TRBV19 to TRBJ1-1; D unresolved. V was cut by 1 base and J by 11 bases, with 8 bases left in between. Germline loops: CDR1 LNHDA, CDR2 SQIVND (reference sequence). The CDR3 covers 11 residues. CDR3 in amino acids: CASSIGTVAFF. CDR3 DNA sequence: TGTGCCAGTAGTATAGGCACGGTGGCTTTCTTT.

V usage is TRBV5-1 and J usage is TRBJ1-2, with unresolved D. Germline CDR1 is SGHRS and CDR2 is YFSETQ. CDR3 size: 14 residues. V dropped 0 bases and J dropped 2 bases, with 8 bases sitting between them. The CDR3 loop reads CASSLGGKNYGYTF. For the CDR3, the DNA is TGCGCCAGCAGCTTGGGCGGAAAGAACTATGGCTACACCTTC.

V is TRBV13 and J is TRBJ2-7; 9 bases align to TRBD1. The junction had 6 bases not matched to a gene; V was cut back by 5 bases and J by 1 base. CDR1 and CDR2 from the germline V gene are PRHDT and FYEKMQ (reference sequence). The CDR3 length is 15 residues. The CDR3 DNA reads TGTGCCAGCAGCCGCCCCGGGACAGGGTCCTACGAGCAGTACTTC. Encoded protein: CASSRPGTGSYEQYF. Supplemented by reference TRBV13 and TRBJ2-7, the full variable domain reads AAGVIQSPRHLIKEKRETATLKCYPIPRHDTVYWYQQGPGQDPQFLISFYEKMQSDKGSIPDRFSAQQFSDYHSELNMSSLELGDSALYFCASSRPGTGSYEQYFGPGTRLTVT.